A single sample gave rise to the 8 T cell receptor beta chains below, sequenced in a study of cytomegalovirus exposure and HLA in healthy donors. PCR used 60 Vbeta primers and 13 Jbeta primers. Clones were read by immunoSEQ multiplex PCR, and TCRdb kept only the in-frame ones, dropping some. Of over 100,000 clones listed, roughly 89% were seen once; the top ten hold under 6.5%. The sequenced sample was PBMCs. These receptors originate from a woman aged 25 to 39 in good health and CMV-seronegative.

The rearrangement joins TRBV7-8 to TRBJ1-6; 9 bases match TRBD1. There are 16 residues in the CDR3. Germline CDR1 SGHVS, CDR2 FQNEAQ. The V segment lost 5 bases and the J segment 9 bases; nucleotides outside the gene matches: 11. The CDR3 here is CASSPYPGQGFSPLHF. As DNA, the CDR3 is TGTGCCAGCAGCCCCTACCCCGGACAGGGGTTTTCACCCCTCCACTTT.

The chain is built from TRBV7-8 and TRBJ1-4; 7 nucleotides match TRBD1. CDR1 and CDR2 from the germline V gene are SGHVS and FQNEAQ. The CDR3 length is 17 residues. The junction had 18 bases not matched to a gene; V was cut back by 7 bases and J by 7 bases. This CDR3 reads CASKRDRVYVSFEKLFF. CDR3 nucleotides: TGTGCCAGCAAGAGAGACAGGGTTTACGTTTCTTTTGAAAAACTGTTTTTT. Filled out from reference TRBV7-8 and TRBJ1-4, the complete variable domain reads GAGVSQSPRYKVAKRGQDVALRCDPISGHVSLFWYQQALGQGPEFLTYFQNEAQLDKSGLPSDRFFAERPEGSVSTLKIQRTQQEDSAVYLCASKRDRVYVSFEKLFFGSGTQLSVL.

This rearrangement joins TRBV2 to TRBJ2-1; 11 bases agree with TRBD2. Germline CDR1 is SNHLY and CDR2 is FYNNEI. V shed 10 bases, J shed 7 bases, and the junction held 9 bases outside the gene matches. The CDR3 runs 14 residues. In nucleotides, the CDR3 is TGTGCCACCCCACTAGCGGGAGTAGGAAATGAGCAGTTCTTC. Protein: CATPLAGVGNEQFF.

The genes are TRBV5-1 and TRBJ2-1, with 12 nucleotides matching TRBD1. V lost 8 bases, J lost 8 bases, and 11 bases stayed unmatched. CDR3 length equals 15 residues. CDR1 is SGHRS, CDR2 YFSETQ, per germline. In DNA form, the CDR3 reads TGCGCCAGTATAAGGGACAGGGGGCTTGTCCATGAGCAGTTCTTC. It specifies CASIRDRGLVHEQFF.

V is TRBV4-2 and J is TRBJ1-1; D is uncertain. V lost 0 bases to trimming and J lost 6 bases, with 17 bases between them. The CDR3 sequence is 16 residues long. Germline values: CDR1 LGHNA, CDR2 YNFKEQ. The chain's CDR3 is CASSQEPPPSFPEAFF. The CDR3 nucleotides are TGTGCCAGCAGCCAAGAACCTCCTCCGAGCTTTCCTGAAGCTTTCTTT.

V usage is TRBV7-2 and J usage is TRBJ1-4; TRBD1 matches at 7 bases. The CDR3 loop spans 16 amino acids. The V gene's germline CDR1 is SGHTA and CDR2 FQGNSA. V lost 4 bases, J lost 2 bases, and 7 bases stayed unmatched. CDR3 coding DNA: TGTGCCAGCAGCTCGCGACAGGGCCCCACTAATGAAAAACTGTTTTTT. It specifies CASSSRQGPTNEKLFF.

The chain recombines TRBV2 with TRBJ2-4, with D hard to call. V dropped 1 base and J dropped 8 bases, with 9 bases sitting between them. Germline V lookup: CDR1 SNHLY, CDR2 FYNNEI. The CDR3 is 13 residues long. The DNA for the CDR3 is TGTGCCAGCAGTGAAGACAGTTGGGACATTCAGTACTTC. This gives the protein CASSEDSWDIQYF.

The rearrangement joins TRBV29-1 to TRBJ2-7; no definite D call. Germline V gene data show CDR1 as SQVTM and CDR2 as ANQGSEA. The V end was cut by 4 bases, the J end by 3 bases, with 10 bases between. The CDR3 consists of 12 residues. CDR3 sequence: CSVGAQVYEQYF. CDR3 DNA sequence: TGCAGCGTTGGGGCCCAAGTCTACGAGCAGTACTTC.